What follows is one TCR beta chain and its context. The data belong to a study of T cell changes during pregnancy in multiple sclerosis. Libraries were prepared by immunoSEQ multiplex PCR; TCRdb keeps only in-frame clonotypes and omits some of them. Here the sample spans just under 80,000 clones, about 93% being singletons. This CDR3 comprises 16 residues. Losses at the gene ends were 5 bases for V and 1 base for J; bases not matched to a gene: 7. The germline CDR1 and CDR2 sequences are SGHTA and FQGNSA. V usage is TRBV7-2 and J usage is TRBJ2-2, with TRBD2 matching over 7 bases. This receptor was obtained from a female donor with multiple sclerosis, enrolled in a pregnancy study. This material consisted of peripheral blood, taken in the first trimester of pregnancy. As DNA, the CDR3 is TGTGCCAGCAGCCCAGGTTGGGGGGGGAACACCGGGGAGCTGTTTTTT. It encodes CASSPGWGGNTGELFF.